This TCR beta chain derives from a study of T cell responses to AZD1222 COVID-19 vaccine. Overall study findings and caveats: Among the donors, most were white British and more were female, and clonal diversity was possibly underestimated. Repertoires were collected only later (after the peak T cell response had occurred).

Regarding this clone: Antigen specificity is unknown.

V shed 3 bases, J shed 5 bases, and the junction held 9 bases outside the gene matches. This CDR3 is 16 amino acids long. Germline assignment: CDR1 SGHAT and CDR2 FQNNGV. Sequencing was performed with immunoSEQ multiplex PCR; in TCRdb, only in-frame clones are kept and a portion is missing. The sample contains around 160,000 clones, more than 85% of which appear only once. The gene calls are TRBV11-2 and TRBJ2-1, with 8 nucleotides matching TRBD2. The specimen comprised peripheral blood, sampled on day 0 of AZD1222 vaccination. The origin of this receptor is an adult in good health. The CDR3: CASSLAGGSGDNEQFF. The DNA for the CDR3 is TGTGCCAGCAGCTTGGCCGGGGGTAGCGGGGACAATGAGCAGTTCTTC.